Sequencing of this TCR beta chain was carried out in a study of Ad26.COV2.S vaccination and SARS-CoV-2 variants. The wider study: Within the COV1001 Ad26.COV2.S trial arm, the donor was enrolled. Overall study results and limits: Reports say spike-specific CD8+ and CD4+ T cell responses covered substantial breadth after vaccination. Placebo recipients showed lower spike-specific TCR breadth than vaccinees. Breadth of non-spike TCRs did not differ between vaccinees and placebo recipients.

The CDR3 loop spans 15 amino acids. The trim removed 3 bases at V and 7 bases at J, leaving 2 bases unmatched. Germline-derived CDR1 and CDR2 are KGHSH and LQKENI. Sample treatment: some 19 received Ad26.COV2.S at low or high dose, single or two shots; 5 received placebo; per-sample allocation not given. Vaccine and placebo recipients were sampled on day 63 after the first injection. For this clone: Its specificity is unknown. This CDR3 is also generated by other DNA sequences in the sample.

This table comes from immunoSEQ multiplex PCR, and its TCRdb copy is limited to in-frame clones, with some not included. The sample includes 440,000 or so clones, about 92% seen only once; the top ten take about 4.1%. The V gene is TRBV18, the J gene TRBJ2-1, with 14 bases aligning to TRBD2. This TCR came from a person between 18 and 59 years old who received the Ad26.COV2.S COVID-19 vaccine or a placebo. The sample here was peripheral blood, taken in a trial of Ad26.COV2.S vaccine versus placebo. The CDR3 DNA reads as TGTGCCAGCTCACCCGGGACTAGCGGGAGTAATGAGCAGTTCTTC. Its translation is CASSPGTSGSNEQFF.